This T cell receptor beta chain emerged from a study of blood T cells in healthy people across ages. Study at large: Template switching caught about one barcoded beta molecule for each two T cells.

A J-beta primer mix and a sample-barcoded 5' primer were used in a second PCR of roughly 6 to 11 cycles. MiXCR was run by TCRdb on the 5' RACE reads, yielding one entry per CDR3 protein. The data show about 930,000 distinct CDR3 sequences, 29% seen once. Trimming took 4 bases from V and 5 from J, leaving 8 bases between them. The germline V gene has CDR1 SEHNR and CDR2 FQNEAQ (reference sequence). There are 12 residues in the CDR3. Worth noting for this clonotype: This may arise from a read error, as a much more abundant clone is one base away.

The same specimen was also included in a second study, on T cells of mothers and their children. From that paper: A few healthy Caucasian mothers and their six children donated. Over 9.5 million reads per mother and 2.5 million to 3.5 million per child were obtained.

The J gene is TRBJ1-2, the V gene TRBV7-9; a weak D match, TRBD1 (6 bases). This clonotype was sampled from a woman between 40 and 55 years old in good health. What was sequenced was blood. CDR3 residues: CASSWTEYGYTF. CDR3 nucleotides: TGTGCCAGCAGCTGGACAGAGTATGGCTACACCTTC.